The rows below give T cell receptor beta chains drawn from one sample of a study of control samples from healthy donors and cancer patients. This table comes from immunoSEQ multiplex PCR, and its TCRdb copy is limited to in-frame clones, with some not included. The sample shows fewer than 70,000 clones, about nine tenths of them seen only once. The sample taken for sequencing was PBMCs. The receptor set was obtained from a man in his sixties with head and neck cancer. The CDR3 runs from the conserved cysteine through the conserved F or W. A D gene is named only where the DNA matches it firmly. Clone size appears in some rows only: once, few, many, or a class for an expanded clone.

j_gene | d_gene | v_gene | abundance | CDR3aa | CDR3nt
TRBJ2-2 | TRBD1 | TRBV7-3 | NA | CASSLYGQGANTGELFF | TGTGCCAGCAGCTTATATGGACAGGGCGCGAACACCGGGGAGCTGTTTTTT
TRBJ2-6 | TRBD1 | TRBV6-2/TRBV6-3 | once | CASSSPGQGQTGANVLTF | TGTGCCAGCAGTTCCCCTGGACAGGGGCAGACTGGGGCCAACGTCCTGACTTTC
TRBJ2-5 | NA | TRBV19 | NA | CASNSPGNQETQYF | TGTGCCTCCAATAGCCCAGGAAACCAAGAGACCCAGTACTTC
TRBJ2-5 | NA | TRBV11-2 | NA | CASSLAGGRETQYF | TGTGCCAGCAGCTTAGCCGGGGGCAGAGAGACCCAGTACTTC
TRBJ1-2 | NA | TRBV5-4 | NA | CASSLGSGSWYGYTF | TGTGCCAGCAGCTTGGGTTCAGGCAGTTGGTATGGCTACACCTTC
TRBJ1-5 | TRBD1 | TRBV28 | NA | CASRIRGLQPQHF | TGTGCCAGCAGAATCAGGGGGCTACAGCCCCAGCATTTT
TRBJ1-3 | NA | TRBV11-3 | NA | CASSNGNTIYF | TGTGCCAGCAGTAATGGAAACACCATATATTTT
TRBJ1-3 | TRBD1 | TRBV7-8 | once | CASSLGQGALYSGNTIYF | TGTGCCAGCAGCTTAGGACAGGGTGCCCTATACTCTGGAAACACCATATATTTT
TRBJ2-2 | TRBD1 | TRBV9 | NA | CASSVGQMNTGELFF | TGTGCCAGCAGCGTGGGACAGATGAACACCGGGGAGCTGTTTTTT
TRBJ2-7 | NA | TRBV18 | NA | CASSPPSRVEQYF | TGTGCCAGCTCACCACCGAGCAGGGTCGAGCAGTACTTC
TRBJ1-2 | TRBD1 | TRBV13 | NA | CASSLGQGYLSF | TGTGCCAGCAGCTTAGGACAGGGGTATTTGTCGTTC
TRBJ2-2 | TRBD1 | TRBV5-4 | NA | CASSLAGTGNTGELFF | TGTGCCAGCAGCTTGGCCGGGACAGGAAACACCGGGGAGCTGTTTTTT
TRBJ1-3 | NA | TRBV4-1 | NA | CASSQGSLSGNTIYF | TGCGCCAGCAGCCAAGGGAGTCTTTCTGGAAACACCATATATTTT
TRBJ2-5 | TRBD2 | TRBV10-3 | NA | CAISESTSGLAGAAMKETQYF | TGTGCCATCAGTGAGTCGACGTCTGGGCTAGCGGGGGCCGCCATGAAGGAGACCCAGTACTTC
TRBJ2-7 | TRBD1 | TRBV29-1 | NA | CSVVGTGGPYEQYF | TGCAGCGTTGTTGGGACAGGGGGACCATACGAGCAGTACTTC
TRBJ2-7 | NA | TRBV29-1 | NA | CSARTVGEQYF | TGCAGCGCCCGTACCGTGGGGGAGCAGTACTTC
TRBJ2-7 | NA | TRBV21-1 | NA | CASSTEPGQGSDHNYEQYF | TGTGCCAGCAGCACCGAACCGGGACAGGGAAGTGATCACAACTACGAGCAGTACTTC
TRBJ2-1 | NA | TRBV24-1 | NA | CATSGRQRGLQFF | TGTGCCACCAGTGGCCGGCAGAGGGGCTTGCAGTTCTTC
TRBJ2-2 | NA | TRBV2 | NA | CASSDGTTNTGELFF | TGTGCCAGCAGTGACGGGACCACGAACACCGGGGAGCTGTTTTTT
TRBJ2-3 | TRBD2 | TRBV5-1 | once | CASSFSGGASDTQYF | TGCGCCAGCAGCTTTAGCGGGGGGGCCTCAGATACGCAGTATTTT
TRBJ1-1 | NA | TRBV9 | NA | CASSVDQGGTAFF | TGTGCCAGCAGCGTAGACCAGGGCGGAACAGCTTTCTTT
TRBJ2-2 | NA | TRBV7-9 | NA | CASSLAPGNTGELFF | TGTGCCAGCAGCTTAGCACCAGGGAACACCGGGGAGCTGTTTTTT
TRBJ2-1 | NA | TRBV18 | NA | CASSLRTGSYNEQFF | TGTGCCAGCTCTCTCCGGACGGGGTCCTACAATGAGCAGTTCTTC
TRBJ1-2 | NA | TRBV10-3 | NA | CAISEPRAPYGYTF | TGTGCCATCAGTGAGCCCCGGGCCCCATATGGCTACACCTTC
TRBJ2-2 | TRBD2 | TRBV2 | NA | CASVGGQTNTGELFF | TGTGCCAGCGTGGGAGGGCAGACGAACACCGGGGAGCTGTTTTTT
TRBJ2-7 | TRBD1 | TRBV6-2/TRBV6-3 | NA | CASSPPRDRPQQYF | TGTGCCAGCAGCCCCCCCAGGGACAGACCTCAGCAGTACTTC
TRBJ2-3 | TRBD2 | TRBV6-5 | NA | CASSYSGTSGGYTQYF | TGTGCCAGCAGTTATTCGGGGACTAGCGGGGGGTATACGCAGTATTTT
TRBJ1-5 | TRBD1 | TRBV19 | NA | CASSPRTGGGQPQHF | TGTGCCAGTAGTCCACGGACAGGGGGCGGTCAGCCCCAGCATTTT
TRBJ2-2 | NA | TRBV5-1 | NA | CASSFQQGSGELFF | TGCGCCAGCAGCTTTCAACAGGGATCCGGGGAGCTGTTTTTT